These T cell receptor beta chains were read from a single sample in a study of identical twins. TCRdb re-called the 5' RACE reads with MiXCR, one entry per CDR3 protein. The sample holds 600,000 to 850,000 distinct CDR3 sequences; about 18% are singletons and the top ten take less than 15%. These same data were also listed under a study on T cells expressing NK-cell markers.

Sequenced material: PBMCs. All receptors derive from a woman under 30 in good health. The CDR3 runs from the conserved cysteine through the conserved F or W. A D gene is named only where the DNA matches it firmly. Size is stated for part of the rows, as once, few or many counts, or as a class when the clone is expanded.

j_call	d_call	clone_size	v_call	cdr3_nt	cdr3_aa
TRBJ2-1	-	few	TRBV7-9	TGTGCCAGCAGCGCTCACCTGGCGAGGATACTGGGCAATGAGCAGTTCTTC	CASSAHLARILGNEQFF
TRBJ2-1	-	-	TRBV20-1	TGCAGTGCTGGGGGCGCAAATGGGCAGTTCTTC	CSAGGANGQFF
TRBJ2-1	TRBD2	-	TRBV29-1	TGCAGCTGGAGCAGCGGGACGGATGAGCAGTTCTTC	CSWSSGTDEQFF
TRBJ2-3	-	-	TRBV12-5	TGTGCTAGTGGTTTGGGCAGTTCCACAGATACGCAGTATTTT	CASGLGSSTDTQYF
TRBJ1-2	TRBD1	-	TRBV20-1	TGCAGTGCTTCAACGGGACAGGGATCTAACTATGGCTACACCTTC	CSASTGQGSNYGYTF
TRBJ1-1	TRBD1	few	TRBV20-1	TGCAGTGCTCCTCCGTTAGGACAGGGTGTCACTGAAGCTTTCTTT	CSAPPLGQGVTEAFF
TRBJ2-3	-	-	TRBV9	TGTGCCAGCAGCGTATCTAGCTTTGGGACAGATACGCAGTATTTT	CASSVSSFGTDTQYF
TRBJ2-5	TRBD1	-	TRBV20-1	TGCAGTGCAAGCCTACAGGGGATGTCCCAGTACTTC	CSASLQGMSQYF
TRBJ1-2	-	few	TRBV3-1	TGTGCCAGCAGCCAAGATCGGCGCCTAACCATTGGCTACACCTTC	CASSQDRRLTIGYTF
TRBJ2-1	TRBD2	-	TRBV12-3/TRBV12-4	TGTGCCAGCAGTTTTATCCGACTAGCGACCACCCACAATGAGCAGTTCTTC	CASSFIRLATTHNEQFF
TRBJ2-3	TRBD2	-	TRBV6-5	TGTGCCAGCAGTTGGGAGGGCCGAGGCACAGATACGCAGTATTTT	CASSWEGRGTDTQYF